The clone carrying this TCR beta chain was seen just once. The data were taken from a study of PD-L1 blockade in urothelial cancer. At the level of the study: At 6 weeks and at 3 weeks (second dose) after treatment start, blood was analyzed. Each blood sample yielded a median of 141,255 T cells.

Germline CDR1 and CDR2: MNHEY and SMNVEV (reference sequence). This CDR3 has 15 amino acids. The junction had 5 bases not matched to a gene; V was cut back by 6 bases and J by 4 bases. As for time point: peripheral blood 6 weeks after treatment start. Locally advanced or metastatic urothelial carcinoma was present in patients. TCRdb's copy holds only in-frame clones and misses some; the assay was immunoSEQ multiplex PCR. The table records around 50,000 clones, about 85% of them present only once. This clonotype was obtained from a man aged 45-60 years with urothelial cancer. Material: PBMCs, obtained around atezolizumab (anti-PD-L1) treatment. The chain links TRBV27 to TRBJ2-1, with 11 bases fitting TRBD2. The CDR3 DNA is TGTGCCAGCAGCCCGGGACTAGCGGCGTACAATGAGCAGTTCTTC. Residues: CASSPGLAAYNEQFF.